This T cell receptor (beta chain) was obtained from a study of T cell responses to AZD1222 COVID-19 vaccine. The CDR3 sequence is 15 residues long. Germline V gene data show CDR1 as SGHRS and CDR2 as YFSETQ. The ends lost 0 bases at V and 5 bases at J; junction bases unmatched: 5. Only in-frame clones appear in the TCRdb table, and some are missing; sequencing was by immunoSEQ multiplex PCR. The sample contains under 200,000 clones, approximately 90% of which appear only once. The chain is built from TRBV5-1 and TRBJ2-7; TRBD1 matches 10 bases. Sequenced here: peripheral blood, sampled on day 0 of AZD1222 vaccination. This clonotype was sampled from an adult in good health. The CDR3 coding sequence is TGCGCCAGCAGCTTGGCCGGGGACAGGGGCCACGAGCAGTACTTC. This encodes CASSLAGDRGHEQYF.